A selection of T cell receptor beta chains follows, all from one sample in a study of blood T cell repertoires in COVID-19. Using immunoSEQ multiplex PCR, the repertoire was profiled, and TCRdb retains in-frame clones only, with some absent. Altogether more than 250,000 clones are present, over 75% being singletons, with the ten largest covering about 5.7%. The material sequenced was PBMCs or T cells enriched from blood (not recorded which). These receptors originate from a woman aged 30 to 39 who had recovered from COVID-19. Both conserved end residues are part of each CDR3. Fields, in order: J gene, clone size, V gene, D gene, CDR3 DNA, CDR3 protein. D genes are given only for firm matches. The size entry is marked missing in some rows and otherwise reads once, few, many or a size class.

TRBJ2-1 once TRBV11-2 NA TGTGCCAGCAGCTTAGAAGGGGTCCCCTACAATGAGCAGTTCTTC CASSLEGVPYNEQFF
TRBJ2-7 NA TRBV6-5 NA TGTGCCAGCAGTTACGGCCGGAGGGCAGGATACGAGCAGTACTTC CASSYGRRAGYEQYF
TRBJ2-2 NA TRBV11-3 NA TGTGCCAGCAGCAAGATCAGCGTCGGGGAGCTGTTTTTT CASSKISVGELFF
TRBJ2-1 NA TRBV7-8 NA TGTGCCAGCAGCTTAACAGAGGGCATTTACAATGAGCAGTTCTTC CASSLTEGIYNEQFF
TRBJ1-1 NA TRBV5-1 TRBD1 TGCGCCAGCAATCAACAGGGGGCGCGGAACACTGAAGCTTTCTTT CASNQQGARNTEAFF
TRBJ1-5 NA TRBV5-1 TRBD1 TGCGCCAGCAGCTTGACAGGGGGGCAGCCCCAGCATTTT CASSLTGGQPQHF
TRBJ1-6 NA TRBV5-1 NA TGCGCCAGCAGCTTGCGGAGCTCCTATAATTCACCCCTCCACTTT CASSLRSSYNSPLHF
TRBJ1-2 NA TRBV2 TRBD1 TGTGCCAGCACCCAGTCAGACAGGGTGTCTGGCTACACCTTC CASTQSDRVSGYTF
TRBJ2-5 NA TRBV7-2 TRBD2 TGTGCCAGCAGCTTAGGGCGACTAGCGGCAGAGACCCAGTACTTC CASSLGRLAAETQYF
TRBJ1-1 NA TRBV18 NA TGTGCCAGCTCACACGGAGTTGATAACACTGAAGCTTTCTTT CASSHGVDNTEAFF
TRBJ2-7 NA TRBV2 TRBD2 TGTGCCAGCAGTGAACGGGGGGGCGAGCAGTACTTC CASSERGGEQYF
TRBJ1-2 NA TRBV5-4 NA TGTGCCAGCAGCCCCGGCAGGGGTACCTATGGCTACACCTTC CASSPGRGTYGYTF
TRBJ2-3 NA TRBV6-4 NA TGTGCCAGCAGCGGGACATTCGCAGATACGCAGTATTTT CASSGTFADTQYF
TRBJ1-5 NA TRBV19 NA TGTGCCAGCAATTTATTTGGGGGGGCAGGACAGCCCCAGCATTTT CASNLFGGAGQPQHF
TRBJ1-5 NA TRBV12-3/TRBV12-4 NA TGTGCCAGCAGTTTCGGGGGGCGACAGCCCCAGCATTTT CASSFGGRQPQHF
TRBJ2-3 NA TRBV5-4 TRBD2 TGTGCCAGCAGCTTGGGACTAGCGGGGGCCTTCGGAAATGCAGATACGCAGTATTTT CASSLGLAGAFGNADTQYF
TRBJ1-2 NA TRBV4-1 TRBD1 TGCGCCAGCAGCCAAGTGGTTCGGCGGGACGGAAACAGGGGGCCTAACTATGGCTACACCTTC CASSQVVRRDGNRGPNYGYTF
TRBJ1-1 NA TRBV29-1 TRBD1 TGCAGCGTTGCCAGGGGGCGAGGCACTGAAGCTTTCTTT CSVARGRGTEAFF
TRBJ1-2 NA TRBV27 TRBD1 TGTGCCAGCAGTCCTCGACAGGGAACTAACTATGGCTACACCTTC CASSPRQGTNYGYTF
TRBJ2-7 NA TRBV3-1/TRBV3-2 NA TGTGCCAGCAGCGGGGGACTCGAGCAGTACTTC CASSGGLEQYF
TRBJ1-1 NA TRBV6-1 NA TGTGCCAGCAGTTATTGGAGGGGATCGGGAGAAGCTTTCTTT CASSYWRGSGEAFF
TRBJ2-3 NA TRBV3-1/TRBV3-2 TRBD2 TGTGCCAGCAGCTCCGGGACTAGCTCAGATACGCAGTATTTT CASSSGTSSDTQYF
TRBJ1-5 NA TRBV30 NA TGTGCCTGGAGTCCAGGAAGCAATCAGCCCCAGCATTTT CAWSPGSNQPQHF
TRBJ2-5 NA TRBV5-1 TRBD1 TGCGCCAGCAGCTCTAACGACAGGGCAGAGACCCAGTACTTC CASSSNDRAETQYF
TRBJ1-2 NA TRBV19 TRBD1 TGTGCCAGTAGCCCGGGGGACAGGGGGAGGAATGGCTACACCTTC CASSPGDRGRNGYTF
TRBJ2-7 NA TRBV29-1 TRBD1 TGCAGCGTAGGGACAGGGGCCAAGGAGCAGTACTTC CSVGTGAKEQYF
TRBJ1-2 NA TRBV6-5 TRBD1 TGTGCCAGCAGTTTTCGGGACAGGACCAACTATGGCTACACCTTC CASSFRDRTNYGYTF
TRBJ1-2 NA TRBV25-1 TRBD1 TGTGCCAGCAGTGAAGGTCTAGGACAGGGGCTCGATGGCTACACCTTC CASSEGLGQGLDGYTF
TRBJ2-4 NA TRBV19 TRBD1 TGTGCCAGTAGGCGGGACAGGGGGCAGGGCATTCAGTACTTC CASRRDRGQGIQYF
TRBJ2-7 NA TRBV7-8 NA TGTGCCAGCAGCTCCGGGACTTCCTACGAGCAGTACTTC CASSSGTSYEQYF
TRBJ1-4 NA TRBV6-1 NA TGTGCCAGCAGTGAAGTTGACAGCCTTAATGAAAAACTGTTTTTT CASSEVDSLNEKLFF
TRBJ1-6 NA TRBV5-1 NA TGCGCCAGCAGCTTGGCTTTGACAGAATCACCCCTCCACTTT CASSLALTESPLHF
TRBJ2-1 NA TRBV19 NA TGTGCCAGTAGTATAGAGGCAGGGAGGAAATACAATGAGCAGTTCTTC CASSIEAGRKYNEQFF
TRBJ1-6 NA TRBV7-8 NA TGTGCCAGCAGCTTAGAGGGGTCTTATTCACCCCTCCACTTT CASSLEGSYSPLHF
TRBJ1-5 once TRBV15 NA TGTGCCACCAGCAGAGGAGGGTTGGAACAGCCCCAGCATTTT CATSRGGLEQPQHF
TRBJ2-3 many TRBV6-5 NA TGTGCCAGCAGTTACTGGCCGGGGGCAGATACGCAGTATTTT CASSYWPGADTQYF
TRBJ1-5 few TRBV4-1 TRBD1 TGCGCCAGCAGCTCCACGGGACAGTATAGCAATCAGCCCCAGCATTTT CASSSTGQYSNQPQHF
TRBJ2-7 NA TRBV11-2 NA TGTGCCAGCAGCCTGTCGAAGGAAGGGGAGGACGAGCAGTACTTC CASSLSKEGEDEQYF
TRBJ2-1 NA TRBV15 TRBD2 TGTGCCACCAGCAGGACTTTACACGTAGCGGGGGGCTATGAGCAGTTCTTC CATSRTLHVAGGYEQFF
TRBJ2-3 NA TRBV9 NA TGTGCCAGCAGCAGGACGGGGAGTGGGACAGATACGCAGTATTTT CASSRTGSGTDTQYF
TRBJ1-2 NA TRBV7-2 TRBD1 TGTGCCAGCAGCCTCAACCCAGGGGGCTCGGGTGGCTACACCTTC CASSLNPGGSGGYTF
TRBJ2-1 NA TRBV3-1/TRBV3-2 TRBD2 TGTGCCAGCAGCCCCGGACTAGGGGATGAGCAGTTCTTC CASSPGLGDEQFF
TRBJ2-7 NA TRBV6-5 NA TGTGCCAGCAGTTACACCGACAGGCCCTACGAGCAGTACTTC CASSYTDRPYEQYF
TRBJ1-5 once TRBV28 NA TGTGCCAGCATCCCCCAGGGAGGCGGCAATCAGCCCCAGCATTTT CASIPQGGGNQPQHF
TRBJ1-4 NA TRBV7-2 NA TGTGCCAGCAGTCTTACGGGGTTCAATGAAAAACTGTTTTTT CASSLTGFNEKLFF
TRBJ1-4 few TRBV24-1 TRBD1 TGTGCCACCAGGGGTCGAACTGGGACAGGGACTGAAAAACTGTTTTTT CATRGRTGTGTEKLFF
TRBJ2-3 once TRBV7-2 NA TGTGCCAGCAGCTCCCTTACAGGGTTTTCGGTAGATACGCAGTATTTT CASSSLTGFSVDTQYF
TRBJ2-7 few TRBV19 NA TGTGCCAGTAGTAACGAGGTTTACTCCGAGCAGTACTTC CASSNEVYSEQYF
TRBJ2-1 NA TRBV11-2 NA TGTGCCAGCAGCTTACAGGGTCCGGGTGAGCAGTTCTTC CASSLQGPGEQFF
TRBJ2-2 NA TRBV10-3 TRBD2 TGTGCCATCAGTTTACTAGCGGGGGTTGACACCGGGGAGCTGTTTTTT CAISLLAGVDTGELFF
TRBJ1-2 NA TRBV5-1 NA TGCGCCAGCAGCTTGTTTATATTCCCGAGCTCAGCGGAGAATAGCTACACCTTC CASSLFIFPSSAENSYTF
TRBJ1-2 NA TRBV19 NA TGTGCCAGTAGTATCGGTCATATTTATAACTATGGCTACACCTTC CASSIGHIYNYGYTF
TRBJ2-3 NA TRBV24-1 NA TGTGCCACCAGTGACAGCGGACAGCGGGGAGATACGCAGTATTTT CATSDSGQRGDTQYF